This T cell receptor (beta chain) was sequenced during a study of blood T cell repertoires in COVID-19. Overall study context: COVID-19 samples from acute and convalescent phases originated in the United States, Italy and Spain. T cells, B-cell-depleted T cells, or PBMCs provided the cDNA or gDNA that served as material.

In the original processing: By means of reference gene primer amplification, nucleated cell counts were estimated. Sequencing used immunoSEQ multiplex PCR; TCRdb keeps in-frame clones, though not all of them. V, J and clone size are taken as reported in that table, and D and trimming were inferred from the DNA itself. This table has 110,000 to 150,000 clones, about 80% appearing once. The clonotype comes from a woman older than 75 with acute or convalescent COVID-19. Sequenced: peripheral blood.

The CDR3 DNA follows: TGTGCCAGCAACCACCGCAGGGACAGCCCCAACGAGCAGTACTTC. Protein: CASNHRRDSPNEQYF. The gene calls are TRBV7-8 and TRBJ2-7; 7 positions agree with TRBD1. This CDR3 contains 15 residues. V lost 7 bases, J lost 5 bases, and 14 bases stayed unmatched. Germline V gives CDR1 SGHVS, CDR2 FQNEAQ.